This T cell receptor beta chain came from a study of neoadjuvant nivolumab and ipilimumab in lung cancer (dated by TCRdb to the early 2020s). In terms of the full investigation: Nivolumab was administered intravenously at 3 mg/kg on days 1, 15 and 29, and in the combination arm ipilimumab 1 mg/kg was added on day 1 only. The primary trial endpoint was the major pathologic response (MPR) rate in the intention-to-treat population in each study arm. Of the 44 patients with operable NSCLC treated in the trial, roughly 23 were randomized to nivolumab monotherapy and some 21 to nivolumab plus ipilimumab. TCR repertoires were compared between pretherapy (baseline) peripheral blood and tumors resected at surgery after neoadjuvant immune checkpoint blockade. Matched pretherapy and resected tumor pairs were analyzed for seven patients: four treated with nivolumab and three with nivolumab plus ipilimumab.

According to the study, the label for this sample's time point signals: pretherapy, before neoadjuvant immune checkpoint inhibitors. Samples came from the phase 2 randomized NEOSTAR trial, which tested neoadjuvant nivolumab or nivolumab plus ipilimumab followed by surgery in operable NSCLC. Here is what the overall study found, with its caveats: No significant correlation was found between TCR clonality and pathologic tumor regression, and only a single major-pathologic-response sample was available for the analysis of TCR clonality versus pathologic tumor regression. TCR sequencing was performed in a small number of samples. From pretherapy to surgery, tumor T-cell richness and clonality went up in three of three dual-therapy tumors, versus only two of four nivolumab-treated tumors. Greater TCR richness and clonality were observed in resected tumors than in tumor-adjacent uninvolved lung, and increases were observed in more dual-therapy-treated tumors. A positive correlation was observed between pretherapy blood TCR richness and richness in tumors resected after neoadjuvant therapy (Spearman R ~ 0.85).

Notes on this clone: The target of this receptor is not known. The record has no base qualities; no much larger clone is one base away.

Library creation used the immunoSEQ multiplex PCR assay. As for how the authors treated the data: Repertoires were summarized by richness and clonality, and significantly expanded and contracted clones were identified between pre- and post-therapy samples. TCRdb took over this immuneACCESS table, retaining in-frame rearrangements with V and J assigned. Such tables are incomplete; in checked studies, under half of the missing clones stem from an unresolved V gene, and the remainder is unexplained. V, J and clone size were drawn from that table, and D and trimming were deduced from the DNA. The sample table holds around 21,000 clones, of which roughly 85% were seen once. Of the sample, 23% is held by the ten largest clones. Per the germline V gene, MNHNS is the CDR1 and SASEGT is the CDR2. Cut back by 7 bases and 0 bases, the V and J ends lie 13 bases apart. Its CDR3 holds 15 amino acids, cysteine through phenylalanine. Only CDR3 DNA is held: 45 bases, read in frame from base 1.

The sequence joins TRBV6-1 to TRBJ1-5, and TRBD1 may be the D gene, going by 5 matching bases. This receptor was identified in an adult with non-small cell lung cancer. This specimen consisted of peripheral blood, obtained before neoadjuvant nivolumab, alone or with ipilimumab. CDR3 reads: CASMGGVYSNQPQHF. The DNA sequence reads TGTGCCAGCATGGGAGGGGTTTATAGCAATCAGCCCCAGCATTTT.